This T cell receptor (beta chain) was identified during a study of OX40 agonist ivuxolimab in advanced cancers. The V and J ends lost 4 bases and 7 bases, in that order; junction bases with no gene match: 8. The germline gives CDR1 SEHNR, CDR2 FQNEAQ (reference sequence). The CDR3 covers 16 residues. This clone showed up just a few times. As yet, its antigen is unknown. The protocol was immunoSEQ multiplex PCR, while the TCRdb copy is restricted to in-frame clones and leaves out a portion. The profile shows roughly 20,000 clones, roughly 90% of them singletons. Study-level findings and limits: Also showing low normalized T-cell clonal expansion were some of the nonresponders.

This TCR was recovered from an adult with an advanced solid tumor such as melanoma, head and neck, liver or kidney cancer. This sample comprised CD4+ or CD8+ T cells sorted from blood, obtained in a trial of the OX40 agonist ivuxolimab. V and J are TRBV7-9 and TRBJ1-6; 9 bases are shared with TRBD1. CDR3 coding DNA: TGTGCCAGCAGCTCCGGGACAGGGTTTGAAAATTCACCCCTCCACTTT. Translated: CASSSGTGFENSPLHF.